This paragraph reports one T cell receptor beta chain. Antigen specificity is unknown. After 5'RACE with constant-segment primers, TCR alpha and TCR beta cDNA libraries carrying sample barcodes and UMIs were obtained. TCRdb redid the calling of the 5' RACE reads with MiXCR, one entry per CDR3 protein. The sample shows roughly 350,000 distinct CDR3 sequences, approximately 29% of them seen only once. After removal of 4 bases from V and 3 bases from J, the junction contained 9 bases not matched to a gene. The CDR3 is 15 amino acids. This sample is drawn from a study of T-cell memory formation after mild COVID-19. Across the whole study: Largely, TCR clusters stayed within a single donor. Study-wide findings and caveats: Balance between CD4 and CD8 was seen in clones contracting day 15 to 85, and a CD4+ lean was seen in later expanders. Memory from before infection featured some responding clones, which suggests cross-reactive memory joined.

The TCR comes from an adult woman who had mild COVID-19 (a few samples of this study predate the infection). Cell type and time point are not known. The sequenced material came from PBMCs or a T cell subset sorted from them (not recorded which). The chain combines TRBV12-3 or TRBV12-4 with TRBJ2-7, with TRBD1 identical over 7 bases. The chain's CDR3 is CASSSEDRSIYEQYF. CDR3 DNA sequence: TGTGCCAGCAGTTCCGAGGACAGGTCCATCTACGAGCAGTACTTC.